This is a list of T cell receptor beta chains from one sample in a study of beta chain features in type 1 diabetes. The assay was immunoSEQ multiplex PCR, and TCRdb's table has in-frame clones only and misses some. The sample has approximately 250,000 clones, around 24% seen once. What was sequenced was naive CD4+ T cells from blood. The receptors originated from a woman aged 25 to 45 with type 1 diabetes. Both conserved end residues are part of each CDR3. Fields, in order: clone size, J gene, V gene, CDR3 protein. A clone size is listed for some rows: how often the clone was seen (once, few, many), or a class if it is expanded.

abundance: few
j_gene: TRBJ2-7
v_gene: TRBV18
CDR3aa: CASSLQDRGYEQYF

abundance: few
j_gene: TRBJ2-7
v_gene: TRBV11-2
CDR3aa: CASSSGLAGGIEQYF

abundance: -
j_gene: TRBJ2-3
v_gene: TRBV5-4
CDR3aa: CASSYSGSTDTQYF

abundance: few
j_gene: TRBJ1-5
v_gene: TRBV6-4
CDR3aa: CASRFPGVRNQPQHF

abundance: -
j_gene: TRBJ2-7
v_gene: TRBV7-9
CDR3aa: CASSRWGLEVEQYF

abundance: few
j_gene: TRBJ2-5
v_gene: TRBV18
CDR3aa: CASSPNREREQYF

abundance: -
j_gene: TRBJ2-5
v_gene: TRBV29-1
CDR3aa: CSVLGGGETQYF

abundance: few
j_gene: TRBJ2-1
v_gene: TRBV2
CDR3aa: CASRLVANEQFF

abundance: few
j_gene: TRBJ2-7
v_gene: TRBV30
CDR3aa: CAWSRDSYEQYF

abundance: -
j_gene: TRBJ2-2
v_gene: TRBV28
CDR3aa: CASIRETVTGELFF

abundance: few
j_gene: TRBJ2-1
v_gene: TRBV9
CDR3aa: CASSVMGQGAYNEQFF

abundance: -
j_gene: TRBJ2-7
v_gene: TRBV28
CDR3aa: CASSSQGRPAYEQYF